Listed here is a single TCR beta chain. Original handling: By means of reference gene primer amplification, nucleated cell counts were estimated. Generated by immunoSEQ multiplex PCR, the TCRdb table keeps only in-frame clones and is missing some. V and J calls and clone size come straight from that table; D and trimming were deduced from the DNA. The sample lists about 97,000 clones, 75% to 90% occurring once. Germline V gives CDR1 LGHNA, CDR2 YSLEER. Losses at the gene ends were 0 bases for V and 4 bases for J; bases not matched to a gene: 9. The CDR3 extends over 18 amino acids. These data come from a study of blood T cell repertoires in COVID-19. At the level of the study: Acute and convalescent COVID-19 specimens originated in the United States, Italy and Spain. PBMCs, B-cell-depleted T cells, or T cells provided the cDNA or gDNA that made up the material.

The clonotype was recovered from a human donor in a cohort sampled during active COVID-19. Sample: peripheral blood. The chain has TRBV4-3 and TRBJ2-1; 10 bases are shared with TRBD2. The DNA of the CDR3 is TGCGCCAGCAGCCAAGATCCACCTTCTAGCGGGGGATACAATGAGCAGTTCTTC. The encoded protein is CASSQDPPSSGGYNEQFF.